The 17 T cell receptor beta chains reported below all come from one sample, sequenced in a study of CD8 T cells in ankylosing spondylitis. TCRdb reanalysed the 5' RACE reads using MiXCR and keeps one entry per CDR3 protein. This table holds more than 100,000 distinct CDR3 sequences, about an eighth found once. Material: blood, either unsorted or a sorted T cell fraction (not recorded which). These TCRs come from a female donor with ankylosing spondylitis or in good health (not recorded which).

This clonotype occurred many times. The V call is TRBV20-1, the J call TRBJ2-7; D gene unclear. Between the trimmed V and J ends, which lost 1 base and 0 bases, there was a span of 16 bases. This CDR3 has 16 residues. Germline CDR1 DFQATT, CDR2 SNEGSKA (reference sequence). CDR3 loop: CSARVPFGTNSYEQYF. DNA for the CDR3: TGCAGTGCTAGAGTCCCCTTCGGAACTAACTCCTACGAGCAGTACTTC.

In its sample, this clonotype was seen many times. This rearrangement joins TRBV7-9 to TRBJ1-3; D is unclear. CDR3 size: 13 residues. V lost 1 base to trimming and J lost 4 bases, with 5 bases between them. The germline CDR1 and CDR2 sequences are SEHNR and FQNEAQ (reference sequence). The DNA of the CDR3 is TGTGCCAGCAGCTTAGGAGGGGGAAACACCATATATTTT. Protein sequence: CASSLGGGNTIYF.

For the CDR3, the DNA is TGCAGTGCTAGAGATAGATACAGGGACCTGGGAGAGACCCAGTACTTC. It encodes CSARDRYRDLGETQYF. This chain joins TRBV20-1 and TRBJ2-5; perhaps TRBD1 as D (6 bases). V lost 0 bases and J 4 bases, leaving 18 bases between the germline ends. The CDR3 sequence is 16 residues long. Germline values: CDR1 DFQATT, CDR2 SNEGSKA (reference sequence).

This clonotype has a count of ten or more. The CDR3: CASSWGLAGGHDEQFF. For the CDR3, the DNA is TGCGCCAGCAGCTGGGGACTAGCGGGGGGGCACGATGAGCAGTTCTTC. J is TRBJ2-1 and V is TRBV5-1, with 16 bases fitting TRBD2. This CDR3 has 16 residues. CDR1 and CDR2 (germline): SGHRS, YFSETQ. With V trimmed by 3 bases and J by 8 bases, 5 bases remained unmatched.

Many counts were recorded for this clonotype. V usage is TRBV4-2 and J usage is TRBJ2-3, with D hard to call. Germline CDR1 is LGHNA and CDR2 is YNFKEQ. V dropped 4 bases and J dropped 6 bases, with 20 bases sitting between them. The CDR3 has 16 residues. The CDR3 nucleotides are TGTGCCAGCAGCCCAACTCCGAACCGCTTTGCGGATACGCAGTATTTT. This gives the protein CASSPTPNRFADTQYF.

This clonotype was picked up many times. The chain has TRBV19 and TRBJ2-1; maybe TRBD1 (5 bases). Trimming shortened V by 7 bases and J by 3 bases, and 13 bases separated the two germline ends. The germline CDR1 and CDR2 sequences are LNHDA and SQIVND (reference sequence). CDR3 size: 14 residues. For the CDR3, the DNA is TGTGCCAGTACGTCAGGGTCAATCTACAATGAGCAGTTCTTC. Amino acid sequence: CASTSGSIYNEQFF. The full variable domain, completed using reference TRBV19 and TRBJ2-1, is DGGITQSPKYLFRKEGQNVTLSCEQNLNHDAMYWYRQDPGQGLRLIYYSQIVNDFQKGDIAEGYSVSREKKESFPLTVTSAQKNPTAFYLCASTSGSIYNEQFFGPGTRLTVL.

This clonotype was picked up one time. Just one base apart from a much larger clone, this may be a read error. The J gene is TRBJ2-1, the V gene TRBV29-1; 7 bases match TRBD1. In germline, CDR1 is SQVTM, CDR2 ANQGSEA. The trim removed 5 bases at V and 1 base at J, leaving 5 bases unmatched. This CDR3 comprises 14 residues. The CDR3 here is CSVTVQGSYNEQFF. The CDR3 region has the DNA TGCAGCGTTACGGTACAGGGGTCCTACAATGAGCAGTTCTTC.

This clonotype was seen only a few times. J is TRBJ1-1 and V is TRBV5-1; 9 positions agree with TRBD1. The length of the CDR3 is 15 residues. Germline lookup yields CDR1 SGHRS and CDR2 YFSETQ. V shed 4 bases, J shed 4 bases, and the junction held 8 bases outside the gene matches. Here the CDR3 DNA reads TGCGCCAGCAGCCGGACAGGGGAGCTCGGCACTGAAGCTTTCTTT. Its translation is CASSRTGELGTEAFF.

This clonotype was observed many times. V and J are TRBV9 and TRBJ2-3; 7 bases map to TRBD1. Trimming took 3 bases from V and 6 from J; bases not matched to a gene: 10. The germline V gene encodes CDR1 SGDLS and CDR2 YYNGEE. The CDR3 contains 15 residues. The CDR3: CASSALGQSVDTQYF. The CDR3 nucleotides are TGTGCCAGCAGCGCATTGGGACAGTCCGTTGATACGCAGTATTTT. Together with reference TRBV9 and TRBJ2-3, the CDR3 gives the full variable domain: DSGVTQTPKHLITATGQRVTLRCSPRSGDLSVYWYQQSLDQGLQFLIQYYNGEERAKGNILERFSAQQFPDLHSELNLSSLELGDSALYFCASSALGQSVDTQYFGPGTRLTVL.

This clonotype appeared many times. V and J are TRBV5-1 and TRBJ1-1; D gene unclear. V dropped 4 bases and J dropped 7 bases, with 14 bases sitting between them. From germline, CDR1 is SGHRS and CDR2 YFSETQ. The CDR3 length is 13 residues. The CDR3 sequence is CASSLDRHREAFF. DNA of the CDR3: TGCGCCAGCAGCCTAGATCGACACCGTGAAGCTTTCTTT.

This clonotype was recorded many times. The chain combines TRBV4-2 with TRBJ2-1; 13 bases are shared with TRBD2. Germline V gives CDR1 LGHNA, CDR2 YNFKEQ. Losses at the gene ends were 4 bases for V and 11 bases for J; bases not matched to a gene: 11. The CDR3 is 16 residues long. The CDR3 DNA sequence: TGTGCCAGCAGCCCTCTACGCGGACTAGCGGGAGATCAGCAGTTCTTC. This encodes CASSPLRGLAGDQQFF.

V is TRBV7-2 and J is TRBJ2-3; D ambiguous. Germline V gene lookup returns CDR1 SGHTA and CDR2 FQGNSA. Trimming removed 5 bases from V and 1 base from J, with 13 bases in between. The CDR3 is 15 amino acids. The CDR3 bases are TGTGCCAGCAGCCAAAACCAACGGGGCACAGATACGCAGTATTTT. This gives the protein CASSQNQRGTDTQYF.

The sample holds many counts of this clonotype. The V gene is TRBV11-2, the J gene TRBJ2-4; D is possibly TRBD2 (6 bases). Trimming took 3 bases from V and 8 from J, leaving 17 bases between them. The CDR3 runs 15 residues. In germline, CDR1 is SGHAT, CDR2 FQNNGV. CDR3 DNA: TGTGCCAGCAGCTTCATTTCGGAGGGAAGGGACATTCAGTACTTC. Amino acids: CASSFISEGRDIQYF. The variable domain in full, with the rest retrieved from reference TRBV11-2 and TRBJ2-4, is EAGVAQSPRYKIIEKRQSVAFWCNPISGHATLYWYQQILGQGPKLLIQFQNNGVVDDSQLPKDRFSAERLKGVDSTLKIQPAKLEDSAVYLCASSFISEGRDIQYFGAGTRLSVL.

This clonotype has ten or more counts. The CDR3 region is CASSTRGLDQPQHF. DNA of the CDR3: TGCGCCAGCAGCACGAGGGGATTGGATCAGCCCCAGCATTTT. This chain uses TRBV5-1 with TRBJ1-5, with a weak D call TRBD1 (5 bases). CDR1 is SGHRS and CDR2 is YFSETQ in the germline V gene. The CDR3 consists of 14 residues. The V and J ends lost 4 bases and 5 bases respectively, with 13 bases between them.

V gene TRBV5-8 combines with J gene TRBJ1-6, with a tentative D call TRBD1 (5 bases). Trimming cost V 4 bases and J 0 bases, with 14 bases left between them. From germline, CDR1 is SGHTS and CDR2 YDEGEE. The CDR3 runs 17 residues. CDR3 nucleotides: TGTGCCAGCAGCCGGGGAGGGGCCAGCTCCTATAATTCACCCCTCCACTTT. Amino acids: CASSRGGASSYNSPLHF.

There are a few counts of this clonotype. The V gene is TRBV7-3, the J gene TRBJ1-1; 8 bases are a match to TRBD1. Trimming at V came to 2 bases and at J to 3 bases, leaving 8 bases not matched to a gene. The germline CDR1 and CDR2 sequences are SGHTA and FQGTGA. The CDR3 spans 16 residues. DNA for the CDR3: TGTGCCAGCAGCTTAGGCGCAGGGGGCGGTCACACTGAAGCTTTCTTT. This gives the protein CASSLGAGGGHTEAFF.

This clonotype was picked up many times. The chain joins TRBV24-1 to TRBJ1-5, with TRBD1 identical over 7 bases. V shed 4 bases and J 3 bases; nucleotides not matched to a gene: 5. This CDR3 comprises 15 residues. CDR1 and CDR2 from the germline V gene are KGHDR and SFDVKD. Here the CDR3 reads CATSERQGINQPQHF. The DNA of the CDR3 is TGTGCCACCAGTGAGCGACAGGGAATCAATCAGCCCCAGCATTTT.